Listed here are 28 T cell receptor beta chains from one sample, sequenced in a study of cytomegalovirus exposure and HLA in healthy donors. The PCR was carried out with 60 Vbeta primers and 13 Jbeta primers. Clones were sequenced by immunoSEQ multiplex PCR, and TCRdb holds only the in-frame ones, with some missing. The repertoire holds about 110,000 clones, with over 70% as singletons. The sample was PBMCs. These receptor sequences come from a male donor in good health and CMV-seronegative.

This clone was counted between two and nine times. The junction and the germline gene differ at one end; a read error may be behind it. The chain employs TRBV10-3 and TRBJ2-7; 9 bases line up with TRBD2. Germline loops: CDR1 ENHRY, CDR2 SYGVKD. CDR3 length equals 15 residues. The DNA of the CDR3 is TGTGCCAGCAGTGAAAGAAGTAGCGGGAGCTACGAGCAGTACTTC. Protein sequence: CASSERSSGSYEQYF.

This chain links TRBV6-5 with TRBJ1-2, with TRBD1 identical over 8 bases. This CDR3 is built from 13 residues. V was pared by 7 bases and J by 7 bases, with 8 bases of the junction left unmatched. From germline, CDR1 is MNHEY and CDR2 SVGAGI. The CDR3 is CASKNGQGGGYTF. Written as DNA, the CDR3 is TGTGCCAGCAAAAATGGACAGGGCGGTGGCTACACCTTC.

The V call is TRBV6-5, the J call TRBJ2-7, with 8 nucleotides matching TRBD1. The CDR3 contains 15 residues. CDR1 and CDR2 (germline): MNHEY, SVGAGI. V shed 0 bases, J shed 3 bases, and the junction held 4 bases outside the gene matches. The CDR3 spells CASSYSTGEIYEQYF. Here the CDR3 DNA reads TGTGCCAGCAGTTACTCGACAGGGGAGATCTACGAGCAGTACTTC.

This clone was counted between two and nine times. This rearrangement joins TRBV5-4 to TRBJ2-3; the D gene is possibly TRBD1 (6 bases). There are 16 residues in the CDR3. The germline CDR1 and CDR2 sequences are SGHNT and YYREEE (reference sequence). Trimming removed 3 bases at V and 2 bases at J, with 16 bases between. The CDR3 loop reads CASSSPSQGNTDTQYF. CDR3 DNA sequence: TGTGCCAGCAGCTCTCCCTCACAGGGAAACACAGATACGCAGTATTTT.

The rearrangement uses TRBV7-2 and TRBJ1-3; TRBD1 matches 9 bases. The junction had 6 bases not matched to a gene; V was cut back by 6 bases and J by 6 bases. The germline V gene has CDR1 SGHTA and CDR2 FQGNSA. This CDR3 is 14 amino acids long. CDR3: CASRTTGGENTIYF. CDR3 nucleotide sequence: TGTGCCAGCAGGACGACAGGGGGAGAAAACACCATATATTTT.

The chain is built from TRBV5-1 and TRBJ1-1, with D perhaps TRBD1 (6 bases). Germline CDR1 and CDR2: SGHRS and YFSETQ. The CDR3 has 15 amino acids. Trimming cost V 3 bases and J 4 bases, with 16 bases left between them. The CDR3 loop reads CASSSIGGEGTEAFF. In nucleotides, the CDR3 is TGCGCCAGCAGCTCCATAGGGGGGGAAGGCACTGAAGCTTTCTTT.

The chain links TRBV28 to TRBJ1-4, with D possibly TRBD1 on 6 matching bases. Germline CDR1 MDHEN, CDR2 SYDVKM. The CDR3 sequence is 18 residues long. Trimming stripped 3 bases from V and 2 bases from J, with 19 bases between. The CDR3 bases are TGTGCCAGCAGTTTCAGTTGGACCGCACAGGGCACTAATGAAAAACTGTTTTTT. Protein product: CASSFSWTAQGTNEKLFF.

This chain links TRBV27 with TRBJ1-5; a weak D match, TRBD1 (5 bases). This CDR3 comprises 15 residues. V lost 0 bases to trimming and J lost 4 bases, with 10 bases between them. CDR1 and CDR2 from the germline V gene are MNHEY and SMNVEV (reference sequence). CDR3 coding DNA: TGTGCCAGCAGTTTATCGCCGGGGGGGAATCAGCCCCAGCATTTT. Translation: CASSLSPGGNQPQHF.

V and J are TRBV2 and TRBJ2-1; 7 nucleotides line up with TRBD1. Germline-derived CDR1 and CDR2 are SNHLY and FYNNEI. The CDR3 length is 12 residues. Trimming cost V 6 bases and J 8 bases; bases outside gene matches: 4. In DNA form, the CDR3 reads TGTGCCAGCAGGGACAGGTTTTATGAGCAGTTCTTC. Translation gives CASRDRFYEQFF.

This rearrangement joins TRBV7-2 to TRBJ1-4; 9 bases are shared with TRBD1. J lost 7 bases, V lost 5 bases, and 5 bases had no gene match. CDR3 length: 14 amino acids. Germline lookup yields CDR1 SGHTA and CDR2 FQGNSA. The CDR3 DNA is TGTGCCAGCAGCCCTCGACAGGGGGGTGAAAAACTGTTTTTT. This gives the protein CASSPRQGGEKLFF.

This clone appeared a few times. V and J are TRBV4-1 and TRBJ1-4; tentative D call: TRBD1 (5 bases). The CDR3 sequence is 16 residues long. Looked up from germline, CDR1 is MGHRA and CDR2 is YSYEKL. The V gene lost 4 bases and the J gene lost 5 bases, with 17 bases spanning the gap. The CDR3 reads CASSPDDGHPNEKLFF. CDR3 DNA sequence: TGCGCCAGCAGCCCGGATGACGGACATCCGAATGAAAAACTGTTTTTT.

The chain employs TRBV18 and TRBJ1-4; 8 positions agree with TRBD1. The germline gives CDR1 KGHSH, CDR2 LQKENI. The CDR3 totals 14 residues. The V and J ends lost 3 bases and 5 bases, in that order; junction bases with no gene match: 2. The CDR3 DNA reads TGTGCCAGCTCACCCGGGACAGGCAATGAAAAACTGTTTTTT. It codes for CASSPGTGNEKLFF.

The rearrangement uses TRBV10-1 and TRBJ2-1; D might be TRBD2 (6 bases). Germline loops: CDR1 WNHNN, CDR2 SYGVQD (reference sequence). This CDR3 has 14 residues. Trimming removed 3 bases at V and 8 bases at J, with 14 bases between. The CDR3 sequence: CASSEKGLAHEQFF. The CDR3 nucleotides are TGCGCCAGCAGTGAAAAAGGTCTAGCGCATGAGCAGTTCTTC.

V and J are TRBV6-6 and TRBJ1-4, with a weak D call TRBD1 (6 bases). Germline V lookup: CDR1 MNHNY, CDR2 SVGAGI (reference sequence). The ends were cut back, 5 bases at V and 7 bases at J, with 14 bases in the middle. The CDR3 covers 14 residues. In nucleotides, the CDR3 is TGTGCCAGCAGTCATGGGGGGGGGCCTGAAAAACTGTTTTTT. As protein: CASSHGGGPEKLFF.

The chain carries TRBV5-4 and TRBJ2-5; 10 bases fit TRBD2. This CDR3 is built from 16 residues. V trimming: 1 base; J trimming: 3 bases; junction bases outside the gene matches: 6. Germline V gene lookup returns CDR1 SGHNT and CDR2 YYREEE (reference sequence). The DNA for the CDR3 is TGTGCCAGCAGCTTGACACTAGCGGGAAGCAAAGAGACCCAGTACTTC. Its protein is CASSLTLAGSKETQYF. Complete variable domain (other parts from reference TRBV5-4 and TRBJ2-5): ETGVTQSPTHLIKTRGQQVTLRCSSQSGHNTVSWYQQALGQGPQFIFQYYREEENGRGNFPPRFSGLQFPNYSSELNVNALELDDSALYLCASSLTLAGSKETQYFGPGTRLLVL.

This chain joins TRBV9 and TRBJ1-3; D unclear. Germline-derived CDR1 and CDR2 are SGDLS and YYNGEE. Deletions cut 4 bases from V and 0 bases from J, with 11 bases between. The CDR3 has 15 amino acids. This CDR3 reads CASSPWTGSGNTIYF. In DNA form, the CDR3 reads TGTGCCAGCAGCCCCTGGACTGGCTCTGGAAACACCATATATTTT.

The gene calls are TRBV2 and TRBJ2-2; TRBD1 matches at 11 bases. CDR3 length equals 19 residues. Germline values: CDR1 SNHLY, CDR2 FYNNEI. Unmatched junction bases numbered 11, after V lost 2 bases and J lost 3 bases. Here the CDR3 reads CASSELRTGGAYDTGELFF. CDR3 coding DNA: TGTGCCAGCAGTGAATTACGGACAGGGGGCGCATACGACACCGGGGAGCTGTTTTTT.

The J gene is TRBJ2-7, the V gene TRBV5-6, with 9 bases fitting TRBD2. The CDR3 runs to 15 residues. The germline V gene has CDR1 SGHDT and CDR2 YYEEEE. V trimming: 10 bases; J trimming: 3 bases; junction bases outside the gene matches: 14. CDR3 DNA: TGTGCCGGCACCCACGGGCTAGCGGGAATCTACGAGCAGTACTTC. It codes for CAGTHGLAGIYEQYF.

The gene calls are TRBV10-3 and TRBJ2-1, with 8 bases matching TRBD2. The CDR3 runs to 14 residues. Germline V gene data show CDR1 as ENHRY and CDR2 as SYGVKD. V trimming: 3 bases; J trimming: 7 bases; junction bases outside the gene matches: 5. In DNA form, the CDR3 reads TGTGCCATCAGTGATCCTAGCGGGTTAAATGAGCAGTTCTTC. Its protein is CAISDPSGLNEQFF.

This clone turned up a few times. The chain employs TRBV29-1 and TRBJ2-1; tentative D call: TRBD2 (6 bases). V dropped 7 bases and J dropped 4 bases, with 8 bases sitting between them. Germline V gene sequence: CDR1 SQVTM, CDR2 ANQGSEA. This CDR3 is 11 amino acids long. CDR3 protein: CSGGGYNEQFF. The DNA of the CDR3 is TGCAGCGGGGGAGGTTACAATGAGCAGTTCTTC.

The chain links TRBV4-2 to TRBJ2-5; 14 bases line up with TRBD2. Germline V lookup: CDR1 LGHNA, CDR2 YNFKEQ. V was pared by 4 bases and J by 3 bases, with 7 bases of the junction left unmatched. This CDR3 is 17 amino acids long. Written as DNA, the CDR3 is TGTGCCAGCAGCCCTGGACTAGCGGGAGGTCGAGAAGAGACCCAGTACTTC. Its translation: CASSPGLAGGREETQYF.

A word on this clone: Relative to the germline gene, one junction end is altered; a read error may explain this. The chain couples TRBV7-9 to TRBJ2-3; TRBD1 is a possible D gene (6 bases). CDR1 is SEHNR, CDR2 FQNEAQ, per germline (reference sequence). There are 12 residues in the CDR3. Written as DNA, the CDR3 is TGTTCCAGTAACAGGGAGTCAGATACGCAGTATTTT. Amino acid sequence: CSSNRESDTQYF.

This rearrangement joins TRBV13 to TRBJ2-3, with 13 bases fitting TRBD2. Per the germline V gene, CDR1 is PRHDT and CDR2 is FYEKMQ (reference sequence). V gave up 5 bases and J gave up 8 bases; unmatched junction bases: 7. The CDR3 loop spans 15 amino acids. CDR3 region: CASSPRTSGSGTQYF. DNA of the CDR3: TGTGCCAGCAGCCCCCGGACTAGCGGGAGCGGTACGCAGTATTTT.

This chain links TRBV7-2 with TRBJ1-2; D not certain. This CDR3 is built from 12 residues. Trimming cost V 3 bases and J 7 bases, with 9 bases left between them. The germline V gene encodes CDR1 SGHTA and CDR2 FQGNSA. The CDR3 region has the DNA TGTGCCAGCAGCTTGGCCGCAGGTGGCTACACCTTC. Translated, it gives CASSLAAGGYTF.

The chain's CDR3 is CASSPTSGRDYNEQFF. The DNA for the CDR3 is TGTGCCAGCTCACCTACCAGCGGGAGAGACTACAATGAGCAGTTCTTC. The chain carries TRBV18 and TRBJ2-1, with 8 nucleotides matching TRBD2. CDR1 is KGHSH and CDR2 is LQKENI in the germline V gene. The V and J ends lost 3 bases and 3 bases, in that order; junction bases with no gene match: 7. CDR3 length: 16 amino acids.

This rearrangement joins TRBV28 to TRBJ2-7; 7 nucleotides agree with TRBD2. CDR3 length: 17 residues. V was pared by 4 bases and J by 3 bases, with 15 bases of the junction left unmatched. Germline V CDR1 and CDR2: MDHEN, SYDVKM. CDR3: CASSSRKWLADYYEQYF. The CDR3 DNA reads TGTGCCAGCAGTTCTCGCAAATGGCTAGCGGATTACTACGAGCAGTACTTC.

This rearrangement joins TRBV5-1 to TRBJ2-6, with a tentative D call TRBD2 (6 bases). V lost 1 base and J 0 bases, leaving 11 bases between the germline ends. The germline V gene encodes CDR1 SGHRS and CDR2 YFSETQ. The CDR3 sequence is 17 residues long. The chain's CDR3 is CASSLHSGGSGANVLTF. The CDR3 DNA is TGCGCCAGCAGCTTGCATTCCGGGGGCTCTGGGGCCAACGTCCTGACTTTC.

The rearrangement joins TRBV7-2 to TRBJ2-7; TRBD2 might be the D (5 bases). Germline V gene lookup returns CDR1 SGHTA and CDR2 FQGNSA. The CDR3 contains 12 residues. V lost 6 bases, J lost 5 bases, and 11 bases lay in between. The CDR3 region has the DNA TGTGCCAGCAGATCTAGCTGGGACGAGCAGTACTTC. Its protein product is CASRSSWDEQYF.